The next 14 T cell receptor beta chains were all read from a single sample in a study of blood T cells in healthy people across ages. A J-beta primer mix and a sample-barcoded 5' primer were used in a second PCR of roughly 7 to 12 cycles. TCRdb itself ran the 5' RACE reads through MiXCR, one entry per CDR3 protein. Among nearly 800,000 distinct CDR3 sequences listed, 20% to 25% were seen once. This sample was also put to use in a study of T cells of mothers and their children.

The sequencing input was blood. The receptors were sampled from a boy younger than 18 in good health.

The rearrangement links TRBV4-3 to TRBJ2-7; D tentatively reads TRBD1 or TRBD2 (7 bases each). The germline V gene encodes CDR1 LGHNA and CDR2 YSLEER. V was shortened by 0 bases and J by 2 bases, with 14 bases between the two germline ends. The CDR3 is 16 amino acids. CDR3 nucleotide sequence: TGCGCCAGCAGCCAAGATCCCAGGGGGGGGGCCTACGAGCAGTACTTC. As protein: CASSQDPRGGAYEQYF.

This clonotype showed up just a few times. This rearrangement joins TRBV4-2 to TRBJ2-7; 11 nucleotides line up with TRBD2. The CDR3 is made up of 15 amino acids. Per the germline V gene, CDR1 is LGHNA and CDR2 is YNFKEQ. V lost 2 bases to trimming and J lost 4 bases; unmatched junction nucleotides: 4. This CDR3 reads CASSQTTSGKYEQYF. DNA for the CDR3: TGTGCCAGCAGCCAAACGACTAGCGGGAAGTACGAGCAGTACTTC.

This clonotype was observed a handful of times. CDR3 protein: CASSLGTLNYGYTF. The CDR3 region has the DNA TGCGCCAGCAGCTTGGGGACCCTTAACTATGGCTACACCTTC. The V and J genes are TRBV5-1 and TRBJ1-2; D not certain. Deletions cut 0 bases from V and 1 base from J, with 7 bases between. Per germline, CDR1 SGHRS and CDR2 YFSETQ. This CDR3 is built from 14 residues.

The sample holds a few counts of this clonotype. The CDR3 protein is CASSPRTSGRTQDTQYF. The CDR3 nucleotides are TGTGCCAGCAGCCCGCGGACTAGCGGACGTACCCAGGATACGCAGTATTTT. The V gene is TRBV7-9, the J gene TRBJ2-3; 10 bases match TRBD2. With 5 bases clipped from V and 6 bases from J, the junction kept 14 bases outside the gene matches. The CDR3 spans 17 residues. CDR1 and CDR2 from the germline V gene are SEHNR and FQNEAQ (reference sequence).

The chain recombines TRBV28 with TRBJ2-3; a weak D match, TRBD2 (5 bases). CDR3 size: 15 residues. V was cut by 2 bases and J by 3 bases, with 12 bases left in between. The germline V gene has CDR1 MDHEN and CDR2 SYDVKM. The CDR3 DNA is TGTGCCAGCAGTTTAAGCGGCAGAGAAACAGATACGCAGTATTTT. It is translated as CASSLSGRETDTQYF.

This clonotype appeared a few times. Germline is not matched at one junction end, which may reflect a read error. The V call is TRBV10-3, the J call TRBJ2-5; tentative D call: TRBD1 (6 bases). Germline V lookup: CDR1 ENHRY, CDR2 SYGVKD. The CDR3 loop spans 16 amino acids. CDR3 bases: TGTGTCATCAGTGAGTCGAGGGACAAGTTCCAAGAGACCCAGTACTTC. It is translated as CVISESRDKFQETQYF.

This clonotype was observed a handful of times. The chain couples TRBV10-3 to TRBJ2-7; TRBD2 aligns across 8 bases. The CDR3 length is 12 residues. The germline V gene has CDR1 ENHRY and CDR2 SYGVKD. V shed 8 bases and J 9 bases; nucleotides not matched to a gene: 9. The CDR3 DNA is TGTGCCATCGGGAGCGGGAGTAATGGGCAGTACTTC. This sequence encodes CAIGSGSNGQYF.

This clonotype occurred a few times. This chain joins TRBV29-1 and TRBJ1-2; 7 bases are shared with TRBD1. V lost 7 bases and J lost 2; bases outside the gene matches: 7. Per germline, CDR1 SQVTM and CDR2 ANQGSEA. This CDR3 contains 13 residues. In DNA form, the CDR3 reads TGCAGCGCTGGGACAGCGGACAACTATGGCTACACCTTC. This gives the protein CSAGTADNYGYTF.

The V call is TRBV20-1, the J call TRBJ2-1; 11 bases are a match to TRBD2. There are 15 residues in the CDR3. In germline, CDR1 is DFQATT, CDR2 SNEGSKA (reference sequence). After removal of 5 bases from V and 3 bases from J, the junction contained 6 bases not matched to a gene. The CDR3 spells CSAFTSGRFYNEQFF. The CDR3 DNA reads TGCAGTGCTTTCACTAGCGGGAGATTCTACAATGAGCAGTTCTTC.

The V call is TRBV7-9, the J call TRBJ1-2; TRBD1 matches at 10 bases. Germline values: CDR1 SEHNR, CDR2 FQNEAQ (reference sequence). The ends lost 5 bases at V and 3 bases at J; junction bases unmatched: 9. CDR3 length: 16 residues. The CDR3 sequence: CASSVAGTGVYYGYTF. DNA of the CDR3: TGTGCCAGCAGCGTCGCCGGGACAGGGGTTTACTATGGCTACACCTTC.

This clonotype has only a few counts. CDR3 region: CAISVSGGGSYEQYF. The CDR3 bases are TGTGCCATCAGTGTGTCCGGGGGCGGATCCTACGAGCAGTACTTC. This chain links TRBV10-3 with TRBJ2-7; D may match TRBD1 or TRBD2 (6 bases each). CDR1 ENHRY and CDR2 SYGVKD come from the germline V gene. V was trimmed by 4 bases and J by 1 base, leaving 14 bases between them. This CDR3 spans 15 amino acids.

The DNA for the CDR3 is TGTGCCTCCCCCGGGCTTCTTCCTCGGGGTGGCTACACCTTC. Translation: CASPGLLPRGGYTF. V and J are TRBV30 and TRBJ1-2, with D unclear. Germline V lookup: CDR1 GTSNPN, CDR2 SVGIG (reference sequence). V was shortened by 7 bases and J by 7 bases, with 22 bases between the two germline ends. This CDR3 comprises 14 residues.

The gene calls are TRBV7-9 and TRBJ1-2; 12 nucleotides align to TRBD1. The CDR3 has 15 residues. V lost 5 bases and J lost 6; bases outside the gene matches: 7. Germline V gene lookup returns CDR1 SEHNR and CDR2 FQNEAQ (reference sequence). The CDR3 loop is CASSQGTGGADGYTF. The DNA for the CDR3 is TGTGCCAGCAGCCAGGGGACAGGGGGCGCGGATGGCTACACCTTC.

This clonotype was seen only once. J is TRBJ1-2 and V is TRBV29-1; 12 bases line up with TRBD1. This CDR3 region has 14 residues. From germline, CDR1 is SQVTM and CDR2 ANQGSEA. V trimming: 7 bases; J trimming: 4 bases; junction bases outside the gene matches: 7. CDR3: CSAGDRGLGYGYTF. The CDR3 DNA is TGCAGCGCTGGGGACAGGGGGCTGGGCTATGGCTACACCTTC. The full variable domain, completed using reference TRBV29-1 and TRBJ1-2, is SAVISQKPSRDICQRGTSLTIQCQVDSQVTMMFWYRQQPGQSLTLIATANQGSEATYESGFVIDKFPISRPNLTFSTLTVSNMSPEDSSIYLCSAGDRGLGYGYTFGSGTRLTVV.